This passage covers 4 T cell receptor beta chains from one sample sequenced in a study of identical twins. TCRdb re-called the 5' RACE reads through MiXCR, storing one row per CDR3 protein. The sample records under 300,000 distinct CDR3 sequences, about an eighth being singletons. The sample taken for sequencing was memory (CD45RO+) T cells sorted from blood. Source of these receptors: a woman aged 18-35 years in good health.

This clonotype was seen ten or more times. CDR3 sequence reads: CASSLGRMNTEAFF. The CDR3 DNA sequence: TGTGCCAGCAGCTTGGGACGGATGAACACTGAAGCTTTCTTT. V is TRBV7-9 and J is TRBJ1-1; possibly TRBD1 for D (5 bases). The V and J ends lost 3 bases and 0 bases respectively, with 8 bases between them. The CDR3 runs to 14 residues. CDR1 and CDR2 from the germline V gene are SEHNR and FQNEAQ (reference sequence).

This clonotype showed up just a few times. The chain has TRBV10-2 and TRBJ2-5; no clear D gene. This CDR3 contains 12 residues. Trimming removed 8 bases from V and 2 bases from J, with 9 bases in between. Germline values: CDR1 WSHSY, CDR2 SAAADI. DNA for the CDR3: TGCGCCAGCCTTAGCAAACAAGAGACCCAGTACTTC. It encodes CASLSKQETQYF.

The chain joins TRBV7-2 to TRBJ1-2; possible D gene TRBD1, 5 bases. This CDR3 region has 15 residues. The V gene's germline CDR1 is SGHTA and CDR2 FQGNSA. V was clipped by 2 bases and J by 6 bases, with 16 bases between them. CDR3 DNA sequence: TGTGCCAGCAGCTTACGGGCCCTTGGGGGTCATGGCTACACCTTC. Residues: CASSLRALGGHGYTF.

This clonotype was counted many times. The chain links TRBV9 to TRBJ2-1; 8 bases fit TRBD1. Germline V gene lookup returns CDR1 SGDLS and CDR2 YYNGEE. The V segment lost 4 bases and the J segment 7 bases; nucleotides outside the gene matches: 7. This CDR3 region has 14 residues. The DNA for the CDR3 is TGTGCCAGCAGCCCATGGACAGGGTGGAATGAGCAGTTCTTC. It codes for CASSPWTGWNEQFF.